This T cell receptor (beta chain) was obtained from a study of shared clonotypes between healthy human individuals (TCRdb year 2020). Background for the entire study: A couple of women and a few men aged 18 to 49 years were included in the cohort. To increase sequencing depth and limit assay-specific biases, different laboratories used diverse techniques to prepare libraries and sequence TCR repertoires. For each donor, CD4 naive and CD4 memory were each run on three plates, CD8 naive on two plates, and CD8 memory on one plate. To estimate repertoire size and how much clonotype sharing occurs between individuals, the study deeply sequenced the blood TCR repertoires of five healthy adults. Per donor, leukapheresis produced somewhere between about 0.94 and 9 billion PBMCs.

The junction shows trimming of 1 base on V and 4 bases on J, plus 8 bases between the germline ends. The CDR3 runs 14 residues from the cysteine to the phenylalanine. The sequence is cut down to CDR3 DNA, 42 bases in frame from base 1. From the germline V gene (reference sequence), CDR1 is GTSNPN and CDR2 is SVGIG. CD8 naive samples were obtained by positive selection for CCR7 among CD45RO-negative cells, yielding a CD45RA+CCR7+ population from which TemRA cells were excluded. The donors were healthy, HIV-negative adults who had no recently reported acute infections or vaccinations. Only Caucasian adults living in Nashville, Tennessee, USA were represented among the donors. After blood collection by leukapheresis, PBMCs were isolated using Ficoll-Histopaque density gradient centrifugation and then cryopreserved in the vapor phase of liquid nitrogen. Purity and quantity of every magnetically sorted T cell population were checked by analytical flow cytometry. Each sorted fraction had its genomic DNA isolated and then quantified by UV absorbance on a Nanodrop 2000c.

The paper as a whole reports these results and caveats: About 5% of naive CD4, 3.5% of naive CD8, 2% to 2.5% of memory CD4, and approximately 0.39% of memory CD8 clonotypes were shared across a few donors. Higher generation probabilities were observed for clonotypes shared by all four sorted-subset donors than for non-shared clonotypes. Naive subsets generally had larger estimated clonotype richness than memory subsets. Sampling was limited to blood, and TCR repertoires in tissue likely differ from TCR repertoires in blood. Based on pairwise subsampling, the degree of clonotype sharing among donors was expected to be affected by sequencing depth. Rarefaction of sorted-subset datasets indicated incomplete sequencing despite the large sequencing depth. Because the study included a small number of donors, the genetic and exposure-history diversity represented was limited.

TCR CDR3 regions were amplified from genomic DNA by multiplex PCR using the deep immunoSEQ assay. For each cell subset, the extracted genomic DNA was distributed evenly across all wells of several immunoSEQ 96-well plates, and each plate served as one replicate. For sorted subsets, 200 to 250 ng of genomic DNA, equivalent to some 30,000 T cell genomes, went into each replicate PCR. Purified libraries were quantified with a Qubit 3.0 fluorometer, sized on a Bioanalyzer 2100, and re-quantified with the KAPA Library Quantification kit. Each immunoSEQ 96-well plate was sequenced on its own single-read 150-cycle Illumina NextSeq 550 flow cell. The paper's processing steps were these. Because the immunoSEQ output included only junctional sequences and no quality scores, the filtering could not be the same as the filtering used for full-length reads. To assign V/J genes and CDR3, sequences were annotated using PyIR, a Python wrapper for IgBLAST v1.9, with IMGT germline references. Reads with weak V/J assignments (E-value above 1e-6), missing CDR3, stop codons, out-of-frame junctions, or ambiguous translated residues were removed. V3J clonotypes were defined by identical inferred V gene, J gene, and CDR3 amino acid sequence. To compute the percentage overlap between repertoires, the number of shared unique clonotypes was divided by the size of the smaller repertoire. Three approaches were used to assess repertoire richness: RTK rarefaction, the Chao1 estimator, and Recon v2.1 estimates of unobserved clonotypes. Generation probabilities for all TCRbeta clonotypes obtained by the gDNA method from a few donors were computed using OLGA. Sourced from immuneACCESS, this table was stored by TCRdb with only in-frame sequences that have V and J called. A share of the clones is absent; for the studies checked, an unresolved V gene accounts for under half, and the remainder has no known explanation. The DNA gave D and trimming, while V, J and clone size come from that table. This sample has roughly 650,000 clones in its table, and around 96% of those were observed once. Of the sample, about 0.11% is held by the ten largest clones.

For this clone: Its antigen remains unidentified. One base away there is no much larger clone; base qualities are not given.

The receptor was isolated from a woman aged 30 to 39 in good health. The chain was built from TRBV30 and TRBJ2-6; a weak D assignment points to TRBD1 (6 bases agree). The sample comprised naive CD8+ T cells sorted from blood. The cell subset or site label, read with the paper, signifies: CD45RA+CCR7+. The DNA sequence is given as TGTGCCTGGAGTGCAGGGGCCGGGGCCAACGTCCTGACTTTC. Translated, it reads CAWSAGAGANVLTF.